These 21 T cell receptor beta chains were sequenced from one sample in a study of T cells after yellow fever vaccination. TCRdb fed the 5' RACE reads into MiXCR, producing one record per CDR3 protein. Among around 230,000 distinct CDR3 sequences listed, approximately 6.7% were seen once. The specimen was CD4+ T cells sorted from PBMCs, collected on the day of the yellow fever booster vaccination. The receptor source for this set is a man younger than 45 who received the YFV17D yellow fever vaccine.

The V call is TRBV11-2, the J call TRBJ2-7, with TRBD2 matching 7 bases. Germline-derived CDR1 and CDR2 are SGHAT and FQNNGV. The J segment lost 6 bases and the V segment lost 3 bases, leaving 5 bases of the junction unmatched. This CDR3 region has 13 residues. The CDR3 sequence: CASSFWEGGEQYF. DNA for the CDR3: TGTGCCAGCAGCTTCTGGGAGGGTGGCGAGCAGTACTTC.

In its sample, this clonotype was seen a few times. The gene calls are TRBV18 and TRBJ2-2, with 7 bases aligning to TRBD2. Germline V gives CDR1 KGHSH, CDR2 LQKENI. The CDR3 runs 17 residues. The V gene end was trimmed by 0 bases and the J gene end by 1 base; junction bases not matched to a gene: 5. The CDR3 DNA follows: TGTGCCAGCTCACCACCGAGGCTAGCGGAGAACACCGGGGAGCTGTTTTTT. Its protein product is CASSPPRLAENTGELFF.

The chain links TRBV7-2 to TRBJ2-5; 8 nucleotides agree with TRBD1. The CDR3 has 16 amino acids. Germline-derived CDR1 and CDR2 are SGHTA and FQGNSA. The V and J ends lost 5 bases and 3 bases, in that order; junction bases with no gene match: 11. The CDR3, as DNA: TGTGCCAGCAGCCGGACGACAGGGGAGCGCAAAGAGACCCAGTACTTC. As protein: CASSRTTGERKETQYF. Filled out from reference TRBV7-2 and TRBJ2-5, the complete variable domain reads GAGVSQSPSNKVTEKGKDVELRCDPISGHTALYWYRQSLGQGLEFLIYFQGNSAPDKSGLPSDRFSAERTGGSVSTLTIQRTQQEDSAVYLCASSRTTGERKETQYFGPGTRLLVL.

The table lists this clonotype with many counts. This chain uses TRBV20-1 with TRBJ2-7; D is undetermined. With 3 bases removed from V and 6 bases from J, the gap between germline ends came to 15 bases. The CDR3 sequence is 13 residues long. Per the germline V gene, CDR1 is DFQATT and CDR2 is SNEGSKA (reference sequence). The CDR3 protein is CSASPPLLREQYF. The CDR3 DNA is TGCAGTGCTAGTCCCCCTTTGCTGCGCGAGCAGTACTTC.

This clonotype was counted ten times or more. The CDR3, as DNA: TGTGCCAGCAGTCCCCACAAAGAGACCCAGTACTTC. Its translation: CASSPHKETQYF. V gene TRBV28 combines with J gene TRBJ2-5; D remains ambiguous. Germline CDR1 is MDHEN and CDR2 is SYDVKM. Trimming cost V 5 bases and J 3 bases, with 7 bases left between them. This CDR3 spans 12 amino acids.

The table lists this clonotype with many counts. The V gene is TRBV20-1, the J gene TRBJ2-7; 10 bases match TRBD1. Germline values: CDR1 DFQATT, CDR2 SNEGSKA (reference sequence). The CDR3 extends over 13 amino acids. The V segment lost 6 bases and the J segment 6 bases; nucleotides outside the gene matches: 8. CDR3 in DNA: TGCAGTGCCGCGGACAGGGGGGGGACCGAGCAGTACTTC. This gives the protein CSAADRGGTEQYF.

This chain joins TRBV28 and TRBJ2-5; perhaps TRBD2 as D (6 bases). The CDR3 is made up of 14 amino acids. Trimming shortened V by 6 bases and J by 6 bases, and 17 bases separated the two germline ends. Germline V lookup: CDR1 MDHEN, CDR2 SYDVKM. The CDR3 spells CASRGGAGSKTQYF. In DNA form, the CDR3 reads TGTGCCAGCAGGGGGGGAGCTGGGAGCAAGACCCAGTACTTC.

The V and J genes are TRBV5-1 and TRBJ2-7; D remains unclear. Germline CDR1 is SGHRS and CDR2 is YFSETQ. This CDR3 has 13 amino acids. V was trimmed by 2 bases and J by 4 bases, leaving 10 bases between them. The CDR3 is CASSFPSGYEQYF. For the CDR3, the DNA is TGCGCCAGCAGCTTCCCTTCTGGGTACGAGCAGTACTTC.

Details on this clonotype: At one end the junction does not follow the germline gene, possibly because of a read error. The chain couples TRBV12-3 or TRBV12-4 to TRBJ2-1, with D perhaps being TRBD1 or TRBD2 (6 bases each). CDR3 length equals 15 residues. CDR3 residues: CASTLEGGPVNEQFF. The CDR3 DNA follows: TGTGCCAGCACTTTAGAGGGGGGACCCGTCAATGAGCAGTTCTTC.

This clonotype showed up just a few times. The J gene is TRBJ2-2, the V gene TRBV6-2 or TRBV6-3, with D tentatively TRBD1 (6 bases). Trimming shortened V by 2 bases and J by 3 bases, and 19 bases separated the two germline ends. The CDR3 covers 18 residues. Per germline, CDR1 MNHEY and CDR2 SVGEGT. The CDR3 nucleotides are TGTGCCAGCAGTTACGTTTCTGCGATGACAGGCTACACCGGGGAGCTGTTTTTT. Translating gives CASSYVSAMTGYTGELFF.

The table lists this clonotype with a few counts. J is TRBJ2-5 and V is TRBV5-1, with 8 positions matching TRBD1. The V segment lost 0 bases and the J segment 4 bases; nucleotides outside the gene matches: 8. The CDR3 spans 16 residues. Germline-derived CDR1 and CDR2 are SGHRS and YFSETQ. This CDR3 is CASSLALDRAGETQYF. CDR3 DNA: TGCGCCAGCAGCTTGGCCTTGGACAGGGCGGGAGAGACCCAGTACTTC.

The table lists this clonotype with many counts. The rearrangement uses TRBV28 and TRBJ2-3, with 8 bases aligning to TRBD2. The CDR3 length is 14 residues. V dropped 10 bases and J dropped 2; count of bases not matched to a gene: 8. Germline lookup yields CDR1 MDHEN and CDR2 SYDVKM. CDR3 sequence: CANRGRRATDTQYF. The CDR3 DNA is TGTGCCAACCGCGGGAGGCGGGCCACAGATACGCAGTATTTT.

In this sample, this clonotype turned up many times. J is TRBJ2-1 and V is TRBV11-2; tentatively, D is TRBD2 (6 bases). The CDR3 is made up of 12 amino acids. Trimming stripped 5 bases from V and 13 bases from J, with 15 bases between. Germline CDR1 is SGHAT and CDR2 is FQNNGV. CDR3 region: CASSPGTQIQFF. The CDR3 region has the DNA TGTGCCAGCAGCCCTGGGACTCAGATACAGTTCTTC.

The chain has TRBV4-3 and TRBJ1-4; the match to TRBD1 covers 9 bases. The CDR3 contains 16 residues. CDR1 and CDR2 from the germline V gene are LGHNA and YSLEER. V trimming: 4 bases; J trimming: 3 bases; junction bases outside the gene matches: 6. The CDR3 loop reads CASSLRTGAPNEKLFF. Written as DNA, the CDR3 is TGCGCCAGCAGCCTCAGGACAGGGGCCCCTAATGAAAAACTGTTTTTT.

The CDR3 nucleotides are TGTGCCAGCAGCTTCGAGAGAGGACGGAGCACTGAAGCTTTCTTT. Translating gives CASSFERGRSTEAFF. The chain links TRBV5-4 to TRBJ1-1, with D unclear. The germline V and J ends were trimmed by 2 bases and 4 bases, with 15 bases remaining between them. The length of the CDR3 is 15 residues. Germline V gives CDR1 SGHNT, CDR2 YYREEE (reference sequence).

This clonotype has ten or more counts. This rearrangement joins TRBV4-3 to TRBJ2-3; no reliable D call. The germline gives CDR1 LGHNA, CDR2 YSLEER. Trimming shortened V by 1 base and J by 4 bases, and 15 bases separated the two germline ends. The CDR3 covers 16 residues. CDR3 amino acids: CASSQVGKSGPDTQYF. CDR3 in DNA: TGCGCCAGCAGCCAAGTAGGAAAATCGGGTCCAGATACGCAGTATTTT.

The gene calls are TRBV7-8 and TRBJ2-2; a weak D match, TRBD2 (5 bases). CDR3 length equals 14 residues. Between the trimmed V and J ends, which lost 4 bases and 6 bases, there was a span of 12 bases. Germline lookup yields CDR1 SGHVS and CDR2 FQNEAQ. CDR3 sequence reads: CASSSGLDSGELFF. CDR3 DNA sequence: TGTGCCAGCAGCTCCGGACTGGACTCCGGGGAGCTGTTTTTT.

The chain has TRBV6-7 and TRBJ2-2; the match to TRBD2 covers 7 bases. TRBV6-7 is an ORF; its function is uncertain. Unmatched junction bases numbered 10, after V lost 11 bases and J lost 7 bases. CDR3 length: 13 amino acids. The CDR3 DNA reads as TGTGCCGCCGGAGCGGGACTCAACGGGGAGCTGTTTTTT. It specifies CAAGAGLNGELFF.

This clonotype was observed a few times. J is TRBJ2-7 and V is TRBV7-2, with a tentative D call TRBD2 (5 bases). CDR1 SGHTA and CDR2 FQGNSA come from the germline V gene. This CDR3 is built from 15 residues. The germline V and J ends were trimmed by 3 bases and 5 bases, with 17 bases remaining between them. The CDR3 coding sequence is TGTGCCAGCAGCTTCGAGGGCCACGTCGTGGACGAGCAGTACTTC. Translation gives CASSFEGHVVDEQYF.

V is TRBV15 and J is TRBJ2-4; D gene uncertain. This CDR3 region has 16 residues. Trimming stripped 0 bases from V and 6 bases from J, with 15 bases between. In germline, CDR1 is LNHNV, CDR2 YYDKDF (reference sequence). The CDR3 sequence is CATSRDGGRGGNIQYF. Here the CDR3 DNA reads TGTGCCACCAGCAGAGATGGTGGAAGAGGTGGAAACATTCAGTACTTC.

CDR3 protein: CSAGLGSGQETQYF. CDR3 nucleotides: TGCAGTGCTGGGCTAGGTAGCGGACAAGAGACCCAGTACTTC. V is TRBV20-1 and J is TRBJ2-5; tentatively, D is TRBD2 (6 bases). The germline CDR1 and CDR2 sequences are DFQATT and SNEGSKA (reference sequence). The length of the CDR3 is 14 residues. Trimming cost V 5 bases and J 2 bases, with 15 bases left between them.